The clone carrying this TCR beta chain was observed at least ten times. Its antigen is not identified. The TCRbeta library incorporated unique molecular identifiers. TCRdb ran MiXCR on the PCR reads and lists one entry per CDR3 protein. The sample carries approximately 240,000 distinct CDR3 sequences, approximately 11% recorded once. This record comes from a study of T-cell reconstitution after alpha-beta-depleted transplantation in children. Study-wide findings and caveats: Newly generated T cells supplied most T-cell counts and diversity one year post-transplant. At day 60, the high TCRbeta diversity found in some patients originated from recipient T cells and thymic progenitors that had survived.

Sequences were derived from PBMCs, sampled before TCRalphabeta/CD19-depleted stem cell transplant. This clonotype originated in a child under two years old with acute myeloid leukemia, due to receive a stem cell transplant.

The CDR3 is CSARLVRDTQYF. Here the CDR3 DNA reads TGCAGTGCTAGATTAGTTAGAGATACGCAGTATTTT. J is TRBJ2-3 and V is TRBV20-1; the D is unclear. The CDR3 is 12 amino acids. Germline CDR1 and CDR2: DFQATT and SNEGSKA (reference sequence). V lost 2 bases and J lost 5, with 8 bases in between.